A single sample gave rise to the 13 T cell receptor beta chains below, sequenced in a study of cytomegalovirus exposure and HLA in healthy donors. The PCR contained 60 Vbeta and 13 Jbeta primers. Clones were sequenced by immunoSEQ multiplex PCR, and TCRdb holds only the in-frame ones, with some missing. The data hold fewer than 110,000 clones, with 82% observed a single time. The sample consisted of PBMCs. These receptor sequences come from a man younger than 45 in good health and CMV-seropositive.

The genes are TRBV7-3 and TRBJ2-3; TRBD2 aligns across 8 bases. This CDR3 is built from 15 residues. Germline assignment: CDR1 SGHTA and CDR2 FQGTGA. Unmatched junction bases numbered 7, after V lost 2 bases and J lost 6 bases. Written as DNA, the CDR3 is TGTGCCAGCAGCTTAGGTTCCCAGCGGGGGGATACGCAGTATTTT. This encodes CASSLGSQRGDTQYF.

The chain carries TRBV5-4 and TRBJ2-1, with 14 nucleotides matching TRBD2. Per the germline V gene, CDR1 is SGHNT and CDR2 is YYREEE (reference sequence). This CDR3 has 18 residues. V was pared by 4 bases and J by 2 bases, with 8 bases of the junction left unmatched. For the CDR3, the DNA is TGTGCCAGCAGCCCCCTGACTAGCGGGGGGGCGACCTACAATGAGCAGTTCTTC. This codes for CASSPLTSGGATYNEQFF.

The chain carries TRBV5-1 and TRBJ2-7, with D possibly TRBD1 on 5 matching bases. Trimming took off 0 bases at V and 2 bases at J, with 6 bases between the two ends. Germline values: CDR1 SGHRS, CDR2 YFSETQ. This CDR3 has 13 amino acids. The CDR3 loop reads CASSLVTAYEQYF. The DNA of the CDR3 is TGCGCCAGCAGCTTGGTGACAGCCTACGAGCAGTACTTC.

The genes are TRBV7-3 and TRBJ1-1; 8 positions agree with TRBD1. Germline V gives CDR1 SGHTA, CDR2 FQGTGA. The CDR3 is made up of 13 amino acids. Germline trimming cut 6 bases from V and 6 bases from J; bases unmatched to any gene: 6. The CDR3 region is CASSKGQAPEAFF. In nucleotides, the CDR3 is TGTGCCAGCAGTAAGGGACAGGCCCCTGAAGCTTTCTTT. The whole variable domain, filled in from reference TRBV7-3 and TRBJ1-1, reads GAGVSQTPSNKVTEKGKYVELRCDPISGHTALYWYRQSLGQGPEFLIYFQGTGAADDSGLPNDRFFAVRPEGSVSTLKIQRTERGDSAVYLCASSKGQAPEAFFGQGTRLTVV.

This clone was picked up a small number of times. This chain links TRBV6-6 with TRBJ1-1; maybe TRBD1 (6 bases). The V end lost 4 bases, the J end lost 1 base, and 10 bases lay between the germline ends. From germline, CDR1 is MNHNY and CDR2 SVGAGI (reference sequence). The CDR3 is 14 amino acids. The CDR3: CASSFQGQNTEAFF. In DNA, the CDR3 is TGTGCCAGCAGTTTTCAGGGACAGAACACTGAAGCTTTCTTT.

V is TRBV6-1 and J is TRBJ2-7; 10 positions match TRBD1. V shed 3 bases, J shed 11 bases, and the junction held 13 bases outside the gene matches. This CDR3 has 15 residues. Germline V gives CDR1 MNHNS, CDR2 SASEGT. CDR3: CASSETRDRGPKEYF. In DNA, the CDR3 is TGTGCCAGCAGTGAGACTAGGGACAGGGGTCCCAAGGAGTACTTC.

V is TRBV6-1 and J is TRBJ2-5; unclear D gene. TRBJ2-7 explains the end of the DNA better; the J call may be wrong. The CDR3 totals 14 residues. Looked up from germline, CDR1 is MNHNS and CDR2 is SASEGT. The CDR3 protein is CASSEVPVIYEQYF. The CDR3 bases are TGTGCCAGCAGTGAAGTTCCGGTTATCTACGAGCAGTACTTC.

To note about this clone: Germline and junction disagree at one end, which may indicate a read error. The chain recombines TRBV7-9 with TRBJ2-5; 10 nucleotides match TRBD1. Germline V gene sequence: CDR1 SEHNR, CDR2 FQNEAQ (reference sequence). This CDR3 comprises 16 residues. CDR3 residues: CSSSLARQGAWETQYF. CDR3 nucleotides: TGTTCCAGCAGCTTAGCCCGACAGGGGGCTTGGGAGACCCAGTACTTC.

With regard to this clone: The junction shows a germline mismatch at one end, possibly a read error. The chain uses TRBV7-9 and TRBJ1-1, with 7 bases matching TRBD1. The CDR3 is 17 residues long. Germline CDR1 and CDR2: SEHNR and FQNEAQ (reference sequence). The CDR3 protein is CSSSPRGGGDANTEAFF. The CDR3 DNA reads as TGTTCCAGCAGCCCCCGCGGAGGGGGCGATGCAAACACTGAAGCTTTCTTT.

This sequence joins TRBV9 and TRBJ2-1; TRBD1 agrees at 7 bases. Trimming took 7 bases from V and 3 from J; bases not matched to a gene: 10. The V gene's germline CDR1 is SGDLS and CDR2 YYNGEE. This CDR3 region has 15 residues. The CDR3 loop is CASGREGANYNEQFF. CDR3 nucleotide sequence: TGTGCCAGCGGAAGAGAGGGGGCGAACTACAATGAGCAGTTCTTC.

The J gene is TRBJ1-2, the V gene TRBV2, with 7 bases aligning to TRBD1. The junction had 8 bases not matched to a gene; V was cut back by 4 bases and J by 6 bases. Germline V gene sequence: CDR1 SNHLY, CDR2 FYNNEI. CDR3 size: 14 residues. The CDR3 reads CASSAQGVGDGYTF. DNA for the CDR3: TGTGCCAGCAGTGCGCAGGGGGTTGGCGATGGCTACACCTTC.

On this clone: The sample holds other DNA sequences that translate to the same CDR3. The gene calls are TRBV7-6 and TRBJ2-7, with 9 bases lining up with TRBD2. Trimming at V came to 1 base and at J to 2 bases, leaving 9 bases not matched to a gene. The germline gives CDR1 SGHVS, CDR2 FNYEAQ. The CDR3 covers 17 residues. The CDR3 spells CASSLGVLAGSPYEQYF. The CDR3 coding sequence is TGTGCCAGCAGCTTAGGAGTACTAGCGGGCTCCCCCTACGAGCAGTACTTC. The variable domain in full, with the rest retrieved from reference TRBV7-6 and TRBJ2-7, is GAGVSQSPRYKVTKRGQDVALRCDPISGHVSLYWYRQALGQGPEFLTYFNYEAQQDKSGLPNDRFSAERPEGSISTLTIQRTEQRDSAMYRCASSLGVLAGSPYEQYFGPGTRLTVT.

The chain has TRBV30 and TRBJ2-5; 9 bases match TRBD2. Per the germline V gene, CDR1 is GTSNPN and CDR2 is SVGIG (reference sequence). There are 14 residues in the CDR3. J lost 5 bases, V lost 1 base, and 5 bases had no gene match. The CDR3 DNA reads TGTGCCTGGAGTGGGCGGGGGGGCTGGGAGACCCAGTACTTC. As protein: CAWSGRGGWETQYF.